This TCR beta chain was retrieved from a study of control samples from healthy donors and cancer patients. The V gene's germline CDR1 is MDHEN and CDR2 SYDVKM. This CDR3 has 18 amino acids. Trimming pared 5 bases from V and 1 base from J, leaving 20 bases between. Assay used: immunoSEQ multiplex PCR; TCRdb lists only in-frame clones, some missing. In the table there are 75,000 to 90,000 clones, roughly 89% of which are singletons. The sequenced sample was PBMCs. The sequence derives from a woman in her 50s with colorectal cancer. The rearrangement uses TRBV28 and TRBJ2-2, with D possibly being TRBD1 (5 bases). The CDR3 reads CASSPPITSTGNTGELFF. As DNA, the CDR3 is TGTGCCAGCAGTCCACCCATTACCTCTACAGGGAACACCGGGGAGCTGTTTTTT.